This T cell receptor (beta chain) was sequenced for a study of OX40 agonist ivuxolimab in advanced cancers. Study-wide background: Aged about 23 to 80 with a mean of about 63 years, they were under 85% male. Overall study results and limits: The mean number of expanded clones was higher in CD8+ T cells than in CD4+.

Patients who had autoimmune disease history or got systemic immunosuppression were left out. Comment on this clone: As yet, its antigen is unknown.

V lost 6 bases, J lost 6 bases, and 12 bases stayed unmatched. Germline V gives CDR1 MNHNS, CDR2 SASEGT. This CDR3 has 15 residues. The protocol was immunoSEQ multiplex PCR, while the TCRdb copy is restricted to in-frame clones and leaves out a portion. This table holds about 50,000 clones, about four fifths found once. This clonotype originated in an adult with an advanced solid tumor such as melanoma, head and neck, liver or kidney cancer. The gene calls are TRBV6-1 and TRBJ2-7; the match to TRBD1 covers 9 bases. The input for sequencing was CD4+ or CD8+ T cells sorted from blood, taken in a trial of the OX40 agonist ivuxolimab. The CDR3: CASRTYPGQGREQYF. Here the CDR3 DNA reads TGTGCCAGCAGAACATATCCGGGACAGGGCCGCGAGCAGTACTTC.